This TCR beta chain appears in the sequencing data of a study of blood T cells in healthy people across ages. This clonotype came up many times. The antigen is unknown. A J-beta primer mix and a sample-barcoded 5' primer were used in a second PCR of about 7 to 11 cycles. TCRdb independently ran MiXCR on the 5' RACE reads; one entry per CDR3 protein. Here the sample spans about 800,000 distinct CDR3 sequences, 55% to 75% being singletons. Trimming left V 0 bases short and J 7 bases short, with 7 bases between. The CDR3 extends over 13 amino acids. CDR1 and CDR2 from the germline V gene are SGDLS and YYNGEE. Overall study results and limits: The long-lived group displayed more naive CD4+ cells, plus higher diversity, than the aged donors did. Diversity figures derived from one million T cells were judged to underestimate the true value. Unsorted PBMCs ruled out conclusive naive versus antigen-experienced comparison.

The source is a man aged 25 to 40 in good health. The V call is TRBV9, the J call TRBJ2-2; no firm D call. The sequencing sample was made of blood. The DNA of the CDR3 is TGTGCCAGCAGCGTAGAGGGTTACGGGGAGCTGTTTTTT. It encodes CASSVEGYGELFF.